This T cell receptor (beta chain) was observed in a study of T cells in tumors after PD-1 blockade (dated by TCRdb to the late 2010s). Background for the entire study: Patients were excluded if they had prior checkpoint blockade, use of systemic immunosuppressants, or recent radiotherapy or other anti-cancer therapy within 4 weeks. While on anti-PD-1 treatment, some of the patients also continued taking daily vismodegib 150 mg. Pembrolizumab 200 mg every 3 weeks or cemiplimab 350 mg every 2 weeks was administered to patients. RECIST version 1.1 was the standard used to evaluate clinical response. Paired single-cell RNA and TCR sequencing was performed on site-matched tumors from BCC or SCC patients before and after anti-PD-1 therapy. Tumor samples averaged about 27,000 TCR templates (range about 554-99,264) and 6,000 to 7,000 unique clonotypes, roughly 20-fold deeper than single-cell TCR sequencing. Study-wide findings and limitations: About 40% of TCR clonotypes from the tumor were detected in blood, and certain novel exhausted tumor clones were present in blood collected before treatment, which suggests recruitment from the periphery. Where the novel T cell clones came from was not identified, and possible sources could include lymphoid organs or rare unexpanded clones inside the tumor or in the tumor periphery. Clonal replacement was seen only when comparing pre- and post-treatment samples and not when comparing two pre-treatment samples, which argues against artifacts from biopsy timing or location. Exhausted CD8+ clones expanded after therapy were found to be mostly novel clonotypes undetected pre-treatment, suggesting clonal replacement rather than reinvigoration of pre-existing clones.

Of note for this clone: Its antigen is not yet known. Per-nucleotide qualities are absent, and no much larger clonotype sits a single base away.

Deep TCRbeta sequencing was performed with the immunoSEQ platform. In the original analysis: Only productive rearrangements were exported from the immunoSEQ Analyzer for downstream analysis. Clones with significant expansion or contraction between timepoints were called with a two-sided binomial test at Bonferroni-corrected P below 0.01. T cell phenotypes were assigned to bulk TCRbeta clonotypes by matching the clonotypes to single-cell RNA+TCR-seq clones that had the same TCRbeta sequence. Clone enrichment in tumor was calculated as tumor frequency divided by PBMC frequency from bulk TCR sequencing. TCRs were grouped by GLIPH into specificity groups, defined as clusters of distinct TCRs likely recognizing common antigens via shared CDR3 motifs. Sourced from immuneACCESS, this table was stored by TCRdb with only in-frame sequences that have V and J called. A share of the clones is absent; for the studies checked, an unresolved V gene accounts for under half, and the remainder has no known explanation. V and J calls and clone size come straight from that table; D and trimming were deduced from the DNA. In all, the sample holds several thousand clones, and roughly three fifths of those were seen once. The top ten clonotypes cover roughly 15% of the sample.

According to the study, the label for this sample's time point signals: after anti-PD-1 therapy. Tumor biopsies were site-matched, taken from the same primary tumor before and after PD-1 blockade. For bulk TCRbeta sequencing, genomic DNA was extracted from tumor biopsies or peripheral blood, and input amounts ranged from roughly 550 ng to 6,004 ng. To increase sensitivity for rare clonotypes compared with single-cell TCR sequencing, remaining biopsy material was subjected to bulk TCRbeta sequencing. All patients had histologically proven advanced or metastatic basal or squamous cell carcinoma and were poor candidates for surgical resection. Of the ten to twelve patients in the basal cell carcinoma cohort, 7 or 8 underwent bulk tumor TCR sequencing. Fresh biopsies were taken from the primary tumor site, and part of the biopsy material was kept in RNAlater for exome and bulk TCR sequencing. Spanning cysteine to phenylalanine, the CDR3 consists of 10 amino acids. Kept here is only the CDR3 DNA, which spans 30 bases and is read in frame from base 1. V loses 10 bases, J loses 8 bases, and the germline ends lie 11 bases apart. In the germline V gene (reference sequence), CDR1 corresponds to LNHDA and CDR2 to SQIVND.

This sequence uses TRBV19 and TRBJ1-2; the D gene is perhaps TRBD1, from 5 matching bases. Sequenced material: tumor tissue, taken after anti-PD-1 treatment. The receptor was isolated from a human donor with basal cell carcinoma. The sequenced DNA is TGTGCCACCAGGGAGGGCGGCTACACCTTC. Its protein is CATREGGYTF.